The 32 T cell receptor beta chains below were found in one sample sequenced in a study of Graves' ophthalmopathy and Graves' hyperthyroidism. RNA transcripts served as template for amplifying TCR beta CDR3 sequences. The first round was an RT-PCR with HTBI primers, and the second round was a multiplex PCR. TCRdb reprocessed the multiplex PCR reads with MiXCR, giving one entry per CDR3 protein. The data hold about 620,000 distinct CDR3 sequences, with about 20% observed a single time. Source material: peripheral blood. The receptors come from a woman aged 18 to 35 with stable Graves' hyperthyroidism. Some clones in this sample may be carry-over from other donors' samples.

This clonotype was observed many times. The chain has TRBV10-3 and TRBJ1-1; possibly TRBD1 for D (5 bases). Germline assignment: CDR1 ENHRY and CDR2 SYGVKD. The CDR3 runs 14 residues. V dropped 3 bases and J dropped 3 bases, with 11 bases sitting between them. The CDR3 coding sequence is TGTGCCATCAGTGATAGGGGTACGGACACTGAAGCTTTCTTT. As protein: CAISDRGTDTEAFF.

This chain joins TRBV30 and TRBJ2-3; TRBD2 matches 10 bases. The J segment lost 4 bases and the V segment lost 2 bases, leaving 9 bases of the junction unmatched. This CDR3 has 16 residues. Germline CDR1 is GTSNPN and CDR2 is SVGIG (reference sequence). DNA of the CDR3: TGTGCCTGGAGTCACGGACTAGCGGCGGGGGCAGATACGCAGTATTTT. It yields the protein CAWSHGLAAGADTQYF. The variable domain in full, with the rest retrieved from reference TRBV30 and TRBJ2-3, is SQTIHQWPATLVQPVGSPLSLECTVEGTSNPNLYWYRQAAGRGLQLLFYSVGIGQISSEVPQNLSASRPQDRQFILSSKKLLLSDSGFYLCAWSHGLAAGADTQYFGPGTRLTVL.

This clonotype has only one observation. This chain connects TRBV28 to TRBJ2-2; 14 bases are a match to TRBD2. J lost 8 bases, V lost 6 bases, and 8 bases had no gene match. Germline CDR1 MDHEN, CDR2 SYDVKM. CDR3 length: 16 amino acids. As DNA, the CDR3 is TGTGCCAGCAGGCATTGGACTAGCGGGAGGTCGGGGGAGCTGTTTTTT. It specifies CASRHWTSGRSGELFF.

This clonotype appeared many times. This chain joins TRBV28 and TRBJ2-7; D unclear. The CDR3 runs to 13 residues. CDR1 and CDR2 from the germline V gene are MDHEN and SYDVKM. V dropped 3 bases and J dropped 6 bases, with 12 bases sitting between them. Here the CDR3 DNA reads TGTGCCAGCAGTTTCCAGGTCGCATTCGAGCAGTACTTC. Its translation is CASSFQVAFEQYF. Combining the CDR3 with reference TRBV28 and TRBJ2-7 gives the whole variable domain DVKVTQSSRYLVKRTGEKVFLECVQDMDHENMFWYRQDPGLGLRLIYFSYDVKMKEKGDIPEGYSVSREKKERFSLILESASTNQTSMYLCASSFQVAFEQYFGPGTRLTVT.

The chain couples TRBV2 to TRBJ2-2, with D tentatively TRBD1 (7 bases). CDR3 length: 16 residues. V lost 6 bases and J 4 bases, leaving 18 bases between the germline ends. Germline V gene data show CDR1 as SNHLY and CDR2 as FYNNEI. CDR3 amino acids: CASSLPAGGSTGELFF. The CDR3 DNA follows: TGTGCCAGCAGCCTTCCTGCAGGGGGGAGCACCGGGGAGCTGTTTTTT.

This clonotype was recorded many times. Here the CDR3 reads CASSQEQGRIYGYTF. In DNA, the CDR3 is TGCGCCAGCAGCCAGGAACAGGGTCGGATCTATGGCTACACCTTC. The rearrangement links TRBV4-1 to TRBJ1-2, with D possibly TRBD1 on 6 matching bases. CDR3 size: 15 residues. Trimming removed 3 bases from V and 4 bases from J, with 15 bases in between. CDR1 is MGHRA and CDR2 is YSYEKL in the germline V gene.

This clonotype occurred many times. V and J are TRBV7-9 and TRBJ1-5; D uncertain. The V gene's germline CDR1 is SEHNR and CDR2 FQNEAQ (reference sequence). Between the trimmed V and J ends, which lost 4 bases and 6 bases, there was a span of 10 bases. CDR3 length: 13 amino acids. Here the CDR3 reads CASSWALGQPQHF. CDR3 coding DNA: TGTGCCAGCAGCTGGGCCCTCGGTCAGCCCCAGCATTTT.

This clonotype has ten or more counts. The V and J genes are TRBV10-3 and TRBJ1-2; 7 bases map to TRBD1. Germline CDR1 reads ENHRY; CDR2 reads SYGVKD. CDR3 length: 14 residues. V lost 6 bases, J lost 3 bases, and 7 bases stayed unmatched. The CDR3 DNA follows: TGTGCCATCAGCCGGGACAGCAGTTACTATGGCTACACCTTC. Translated, it gives CAISRDSSYYGYTF.

This clonotype was observed at least ten times. At one end, the junction sequence differs from germline, possibly due to a read error. The chain employs TRBV7-3 and TRBJ2-2, with D unclear. CDR1 is SGHTA and CDR2 is FQGTGA in the germline V gene. The CDR3 is 15 residues long. As DNA, the CDR3 is TGTGCCAGCAGCCTTGATGTCGCGAAGACCGGGGAGCTGTTTTTT. Its protein product is CASSLDVAKTGELFF.

This clonotype was detected only a few times. This sequence joins TRBV30 and TRBJ1-1, with a possible D match to TRBD1 (5 bases). CDR1 and CDR2 (germline): GTSNPN, SVGIG (reference sequence). The CDR3 is 12 amino acids. The V gene lost 5 bases and the J gene lost 1 base, with 8 bases spanning the gap. Here the CDR3 reads CAWGRGNTEAFF. CDR3 coding DNA: TGTGCCTGGGGAAGGGGGAACACTGAAGCTTTCTTT.

This clonotype was picked up many times. In DNA, the CDR3 is TGTGCCAGCAGTTACGTCGGGGAGCTGTTTTTT. Amino acid sequence: CASSYVGELFF. The genes are TRBV6-5 and TRBJ2-2, with D unclear. The CDR3 loop spans 11 amino acids. Trimming removed 2 bases at V and 7 bases at J, with 2 bases between. CDR1 is MNHEY and CDR2 is SVGAGI in the germline V gene.

V usage is TRBV20-1 and J usage is TRBJ1-2; D is uncertain. The germline CDR1 and CDR2 sequences are DFQATT and SNEGSKA (reference sequence). Deletions cut 6 bases from V and 3 bases from J, with 17 bases between. The CDR3 totals 14 residues. DNA of the CDR3: TGCAGTGCACCCCTGACGGAAATTTACTATGGCTACACCTTC. Its protein is CSAPLTEIYYGYTF.

The table lists this clonotype with a few counts. The chain couples TRBV3-1 to TRBJ2-7, with D hard to call. The CDR3 covers 13 residues. V gave up 1 base and J gave up 6 bases, with 10 bases separating them. Per germline, CDR1 LGHDT and CDR2 YNNKEL (reference sequence). CDR3: CASSQVSVGEQYF. The CDR3 nucleotides are TGTGCCAGCAGCCAAGTTTCCGTGGGCGAGCAGTACTTC.

The rearrangement links TRBV12-3 or TRBV12-4 to TRBJ2-7; 8 positions agree with TRBD2. The CDR3 has 12 residues. With V trimmed by 7 bases and J by 6 bases, 5 bases remained unmatched. CDR3 nucleotide sequence: TGTGCCAGCAAACTAGCGGCTAGCGAGCAGTACTTC. Translation gives CASKLAASEQYF.

CDR3 bases: TGTGCCAGCAGTGGGCAGAATGATAGCAATCAGCCCCAGCATTTT. Translated: CASSGQNDSNQPQHF. The chain has TRBV6-1 and TRBJ1-5; D is undetermined. The V end was cut by 4 bases, the J end by 0 bases, with 10 bases between. Germline loops: CDR1 MNHNS, CDR2 SASEGT. The CDR3 covers 15 residues.

The table lists this clonotype with many counts. CDR3 sequence: CASSRMAGPYEQYF. CDR3 coding DNA: TGTGCCAGTAGTAGGATGGCAGGACCCTACGAGCAGTACTTC. The rearrangement uses TRBV19 and TRBJ2-7, with unresolved D. Germline CDR1 LNHDA, CDR2 SQIVND (reference sequence). V was cut by 4 bases and J by 2 bases, with 12 bases left in between. This CDR3 contains 14 residues.

The chain links TRBV14 to TRBJ1-1; D unclear. Germline V lookup: CDR1 SGHDN, CDR2 FVKESK. V was trimmed by 3 bases and J by 3 bases, leaving 8 bases between them. The CDR3 loop spans 13 amino acids. Here the CDR3 DNA reads TGTGCCAGCAGCCAGGACCTTTACACTGAAGCTTTCTTT. Translating it yields CASSQDLYTEAFF.

This clonotype has just a few counts. The chain recombines TRBV30 with TRBJ1-1; maybe TRBD1 (5 bases). Germline CDR1 and CDR2: GTSNPN and SVGIG (reference sequence). The germline V and J ends were trimmed by 5 bases and 5 bases, with 18 bases remaining between them. This CDR3 contains 14 residues. CDR3 residues: CAWAREGRGTEAFF. The CDR3 DNA follows: TGTGCCTGGGCCCGGGAGGGGCGAGGGACTGAAGCTTTCTTT. Complete variable domain (other parts from reference TRBV30 and TRBJ1-1): SQTIHQWPATLVQPVGSPLSLECTVEGTSNPNLYWYRQAAGRGLQLLFYSVGIGQISSEVPQNLSASRPQDRQFILSSKKLLLSDSGFYLCAWAREGRGTEAFFGQGTRLTVV.

The rearrangement links TRBV20-1 to TRBJ1-2; D remains unclear. The CDR3 is 14 amino acids. Germline V gives CDR1 DFQATT, CDR2 SNEGSKA (reference sequence). Trimming removed 6 bases at V and 1 base at J, with 15 bases between. CDR3 in amino acids: CSAPTGGYNYGYTF. The CDR3 DNA reads as TGCAGTGCCCCCACGGGCGGATATAACTATGGCTACACCTTC.

Worth noting for this clonotype: One end of the junction is discordant with germline, which a read error may explain. The chain employs TRBV28 and TRBJ2-5; D not resolved. Per the germline V gene, CDR1 is MDHEN and CDR2 is SYDVKM. This CDR3 is built from 13 residues. Here the CDR3 reads CASSLPTQETQHF. CDR3 bases: TGTGCCAGCAGTTTGCCAACTCAAGAGACCCAGCACTTC.

This sequence joins TRBV12-3 or TRBV12-4 and TRBJ1-2, with D maybe TRBD1 (5 bases). V was pared by 5 bases and J by 12 bases, with 13 bases between. This CDR3 contains 11 residues. The CDR3 spells CASSRGVGNTF. For the CDR3, the DNA is TGTGCCAGCAGTCGGGGCGTTGGAAACACCTTC.

This clonotype was counted a few times. CDR3 residues: CSAIYSGSITGELFF. As DNA, the CDR3 is TGCAGTGCTATATACTCCGGATCTATCACCGGGGAGCTGTTTTTT. The rearrangement uses TRBV20-1 and TRBJ2-2, with no clear D. CDR3 length: 15 residues. V lost 4 bases and J lost 4, with 16 bases in between. CDR1 is DFQATT, CDR2 SNEGSKA, per germline (reference sequence).

The V gene is TRBV25-1, the J gene TRBJ1-2, with D possibly matching TRBD1 (5 bases). Germline CDR1 MGHDK, CDR2 SYGVNS. The V and J ends lost 9 bases and 5 bases respectively, with 16 bases between them. The CDR3 totals 13 residues. The CDR3 here is CASGGGGFYGYTF. DNA of the CDR3: TGTGCCAGTGGGGGTGGAGGGTTTTATGGCTACACCTTC.

This clonotype has just a few counts. The rearrangement joins TRBV7-6 to TRBJ1-5; 8 positions agree with TRBD1. CDR3 length equals 16 residues. Germline V gives CDR1 SGHVS, CDR2 FNYEAQ. After removal of 5 bases from V and 7 bases from J, the junction contained 13 bases not matched to a gene. CDR3 bases: TGTGCCAGCAGCGTAGGGGGGAGGACAGGGTTACAGCCCCAGCATTTT. Its translation is CASSVGGRTGLQPQHF. Combining the CDR3 with reference TRBV7-6 and TRBJ1-5 gives the whole variable domain GAGVSQSPRYKVTKRGQDVALRCDPISGHVSLYWYRQALGQGPEFLTYFNYEAQQDKSGLPNDRFSAERPEGSISTLTIQRTEQRDSAMYRCASSVGGRTGLQPQHFGDGTRLSIL.

The genes are TRBV6-1 and TRBJ2-7, with 8 bases fitting TRBD2. The germline V gene has CDR1 MNHNS and CDR2 SASEGT. The CDR3 runs 15 residues. V shed 1 base and J 3 bases; nucleotides not matched to a gene: 5. This chain's CDR3 is CASSEVPSGGYEQYF. CDR3 nucleotides: TGTGCCAGCAGTGAAGTTCCCAGCGGGGGCTACGAGCAGTACTTC.

This clonotype was counted at least ten times. This chain uses TRBV28 with TRBJ2-7; no clear D. V lost 1 base and J 0 bases, leaving 4 bases between the germline ends. The germline V gene has CDR1 MDHEN and CDR2 SYDVKM. The CDR3 covers 13 residues. The CDR3 DNA follows: TGTGCCAGCAGTTTATACAACTCCTACGAGCAGTACTTC. This encodes CASSLYNSYEQYF.

J is TRBJ1-2 and V is TRBV2; D gene uncertain. Germline values: CDR1 SNHLY, CDR2 FYNNEI. Trimming took 10 bases from V and 9 from J, leaving 21 bases between them. The CDR3 covers 13 residues. The CDR3 DNA follows: TGTGCCACCACAGCAGAAAAGGGTTCCAGCTACACCTTC. This translates into CATTAEKGSSYTF.

This chain joins TRBV11-2 and TRBJ1-1, with D maybe TRBD1 (5 bases). The CDR3 sequence is 16 residues long. Germline assignment: CDR1 SGHAT and CDR2 FQNNGV. The V end lost 2 bases, the J end lost 1 base, and 14 bases lay between the germline ends. CDR3 sequence reads: CASSLRPGNKNTEAFF. As DNA, the CDR3 is TGTGCCAGCAGCTTAAGGCCAGGGAATAAGAACACTGAAGCTTTCTTT.

The chain carries TRBV28 and TRBJ2-5; D could derive from TRBD1 or TRBD2 (6 bases each). Germline V CDR1 and CDR2: MDHEN, SYDVKM. Trimming took 5 bases from V and 4 from J, leaving 20 bases between them. The CDR3 loop spans 16 amino acids. CDR3: CASSLNRPGGTETQYF. The CDR3 nucleotides read TGTGCCAGCAGTCTAAACCGCCCCGGGGGCACAGAGACCCAGTACTTC.

In regard to this clonotype: Possible read error: a much larger clone is one base away. The V call is TRBV20-1, the J call TRBJ1-1, with a possible D match to TRBD1 (6 bases). The CDR3 is made up of 14 amino acids. Germline V gene lookup returns CDR1 DFQATT and CDR2 SNEGSKA (reference sequence). DNA for the CDR3: TGCAGTGCTAGAGTAGGGGGATCGGACACTGAAGCTTGCTTT. Its protein is CSARVGGSDTEACF.

This clonotype was detected once. The chain is built from TRBV12-3 or TRBV12-4 and TRBJ1-2, with D perhaps matching TRBD1 (5 bases). This CDR3 region has 13 residues. V was trimmed by 3 bases and J by 7 bases, leaving 12 bases between them. CDR3 protein: CASSFTPQGGYTF. The CDR3 DNA sequence: TGTGCCAGCAGTTTCACCCCTCAGGGTGGCTACACCTTC.

This clonotype appeared many times. The chain recombines TRBV25-1 with TRBJ1-2; D ambiguous. This CDR3 contains 14 residues. V lost 3 bases and J 2 bases, leaving 10 bases between the germline ends. Germline V lookup: CDR1 MGHDK, CDR2 SYGVNS. The CDR3 spells CASSDRRTNYGYTF. DNA of the CDR3: TGTGCCAGCAGTGACAGACGGACGAACTATGGCTACACCTTC.